Shown below are 23 T cell receptor beta chains from a single sample sequenced in a study of beta chain features in type 1 diabetes. The whole isolated RNA underwent reverse transcription, so sequencing captured expressed TCRB transcripts. Assay: immunoSEQ multiplex PCR; the TCRdb copy retains only in-frame clones and omits some. The sample yields approximately 170,000 clones, 7.5% to 10% seen once. Sequenced: central memory CD4+ T cells from blood. The receptor set was obtained from a woman aged 18-35 years in good health.

This clone has only a few counts. The V call is TRBV27, the J call TRBJ2-2, with 8 bases identical to TRBD2. V lost 6 bases and J lost 7; bases outside the gene matches: 13. Germline CDR1 and CDR2: MNHEY and SMNVEV (reference sequence). The CDR3 extends over 16 amino acids. The CDR3, as DNA: TGTGCCAGCAGCCGACTACAGACTAGCGTCGTCGGGGAGCTGTTTTTT. Translating gives CASSRLQTSVVGELFF.

This clone was found a few times. This chain connects TRBV2 to TRBJ1-5, with TRBD1 matching over 7 bases. The V segment lost 0 bases and the J segment 5 bases; nucleotides outside the gene matches: 4. CDR3 length: 15 amino acids. The germline V gene has CDR1 SNHLY and CDR2 FYNNEI. Here the CDR3 reads CASSEARQGHQPQHF. The CDR3 region has the DNA TGTGCCAGCAGTGAAGCGCGACAGGGACATCAGCCCCAGCATTTT.

The chain carries TRBV5-1 and TRBJ2-7; 8 bases are shared with TRBD2. The V gene's germline CDR1 is SGHRS and CDR2 YFSETQ. CDR3 length: 15 amino acids. J lost 0 bases, V lost 4 bases, and 6 bases had no gene match. The CDR3: CASSKTGGDSYEQYF. In DNA, the CDR3 is TGCGCCAGCAGCAAGACGGGGGGGGACTCCTACGAGCAGTACTTC.

This sequence joins TRBV7-2 and TRBJ2-7; 10 bases agree with TRBD1. The germline V gene encodes CDR1 SGHTA and CDR2 FQGNSA. The ends lost 6 bases at V and 5 bases at J; junction bases unmatched: 7. The CDR3 covers 14 residues. The CDR3 DNA is TGTGCCAGCAGGTTGGGGACAGGGGCCGACGAGCAGTACTTC. Its translation is CASRLGTGADEQYF.

On this clone: This same CDR3 is encoded by further DNA sequences in the sample. The V and J genes are TRBV18 and TRBJ1-1; 9 bases map to TRBD1. The V segment lost 4 bases and the J segment 5 bases; nucleotides outside the gene matches: 5. This CDR3 spans 14 amino acids. Germline values: CDR1 KGHSH, CDR2 LQKENI. This CDR3 is CASSLGQGGTEAFF. The CDR3 region has the DNA TGTGCCAGCTCACTGGGACAGGGAGGGACTGAAGCTTTCTTT.

The CDR3 reads CASSLAGTSGRAPHEQFF. The DNA of the CDR3 is TGTGCCAGCAGCTTAGCGGGGACTAGCGGGAGGGCCCCCCATGAGCAGTTCTTC. The chain recombines TRBV7-8 with TRBJ2-1, with 16 bases aligning to TRBD2. Germline V gene sequence: CDR1 SGHVS, CDR2 FQNEAQ. CDR3 length equals 18 residues. Losses at the gene ends were 0 bases for V and 8 bases for J; bases not matched to a gene: 7.

This clone was seen a few times. CDR3 loop: CASSQGANTDTQYF. Here the CDR3 DNA reads TGCGCCAGCAGCCAAGGGGCCAACACAGATACGCAGTATTTT. The V and J genes are TRBV4-1 and TRBJ2-3; the D is unclear. The CDR3 has 14 residues. Trimming cost V 1 base and J 2 bases, with 7 bases left between them. Germline CDR1 reads MGHRA; CDR2 reads YSYEKL.

The chain employs TRBV9 and TRBJ1-2; 7 bases line up with TRBD1. The CDR3 has 16 amino acids. V shed 3 bases and J 4 bases; nucleotides not matched to a gene: 12. CDR1 SGDLS and CDR2 YYNGEE come from the germline V gene. The CDR3 coding sequence is TGTGCCAGCAGCGCTCAGAGAACAGGGGCTGGCTATGGCTACACCTTC. Protein product: CASSAQRTGAGYGYTF.

This clone was counted only a few times. The chain is built from TRBV9 and TRBJ1-3; TRBD1 aligns across 10 bases. V was clipped by 2 bases and J by 2 bases; unmatched bases: 10. CDR1 is SGDLS and CDR2 is YYNGEE in the germline V gene. There are 18 residues in the CDR3. For the CDR3, the DNA is TGTGCCAGCAGCGTCCGGGACAGGGGCGTCCGGACTGGAAACACCATATATTTT. This encodes CASSVRDRGVRTGNTIYF.

This clone was recorded a few times. The genes are TRBV18 and TRBJ2-1, with no clear D. The CDR3 runs 13 residues. The germline CDR1 and CDR2 sequences are KGHSH and LQKENI. V was shortened by 6 bases and J by 8 bases, with 14 bases between the two germline ends. The DNA for the CDR3 is TGTGCCAGCTCCAAGAGGTCTCGGGATGAGCAGTTCTTC. It is translated as CASSKRSRDEQFF.

This chain uses TRBV14 with TRBJ1-1; perhaps TRBD1 as D (5 bases). CDR1 and CDR2 from the germline V gene are SGHDN and FVKESK. Trimming stripped 4 bases from V and 2 bases from J, with 11 bases between. This CDR3 contains 14 residues. The CDR3 protein is CASSLLGGNTEAFF. In DNA, the CDR3 is TGTGCCAGCAGCCTCCTGGGGGGTAACACTGAAGCTTTCTTT.

V and J are TRBV18 and TRBJ2-2, with D possibly being TRBD2 (6 bases). V was cut by 4 bases and J by 6 bases, with 21 bases left in between. In germline, CDR1 is KGHSH, CDR2 LQKENI. There are 17 residues in the CDR3. For the CDR3, the DNA is TGTGCCAGCTCACAACGCCCGGGACTCCTTGAGTCCGGGGAGCTGTTTTTT. This translates into CASSQRPGLLESGELFF.

In the case of this clone: Other DNA variants within this sample encode the same CDR3. The chain links TRBV19 to TRBJ2-7; 7 bases map to TRBD2. Germline values: CDR1 LNHDA, CDR2 SQIVND (reference sequence). J was trimmed by 0 bases and V by 2 bases; bases with no gene match: 4. This CDR3 comprises 15 residues. Here the CDR3 reads CASSISGVLSYEQYF. The CDR3 region has the DNA TGTGCCAGTAGTATAAGCGGGGTTCTCTCCTACGAGCAGTACTTC.

The table lists this clone with a few counts. The chain links TRBV7-2 to TRBJ2-1; D unresolved. Germline values: CDR1 SGHTA, CDR2 FQGNSA. The CDR3 length is 13 residues. V was clipped by 1 base and J by 10 bases, with 11 bases between them. The CDR3 DNA follows: TGTGCCAGCAGCTTAGATGGCGACACAGAGCAGTTCTTC. Protein: CASSLDGDTEQFF.

This clone was seen a few times. The chain combines TRBV2 with TRBJ2-1, with D unresolved. V was cut by 4 bases and J by 6 bases, with 10 bases left in between. The germline CDR1 and CDR2 sequences are SNHLY and FYNNEI. This CDR3 comprises 13 residues. This CDR3 is CASSAESVNEQFF. CDR3 sequence (DNA): TGTGCCAGCAGTGCGGAAAGCGTCAATGAGCAGTTCTTC.

This clone came up a few times. This specimen includes other DNA sequences encoding the same CDR3. The rearrangement joins TRBV9 to TRBJ2-3; the match to TRBD2 covers 10 bases. Trimming at V came to 2 bases and at J to 3 bases, leaving 0 bases not matched to a gene. The germline V gene has CDR1 SGDLS and CDR2 YYNGEE. The length of the CDR3 is 14 residues. The DNA of the CDR3 is TGTGCCAGCAGCGTGACTAGCGGGACAGATACGCAGTATTTT. Translation gives CASSVTSGTDTQYF.

The J gene is TRBJ1-1, the V gene TRBV11-2; D is undetermined. Per germline, CDR1 SGHAT and CDR2 FQNNGV. V lost 7 bases, J lost 0 bases, and 6 bases lay in between. The CDR3 is 12 amino acids. For the CDR3, the DNA is TGTGCCAGCACCCACTTGAACACTGAAGCTTTCTTT. It yields the protein CASTHLNTEAFF.

The genes are TRBV7-2 and TRBJ2-1; D may be TRBD1 (6 bases). The V and J ends lost 4 bases and 4 bases respectively, with 17 bases between them. This CDR3 has 16 residues. Looked up from germline, CDR1 is SGHTA and CDR2 is FQGNSA. CDR3 sequence reads: CASSSPPGHVYNEQFF. The DNA for the CDR3 is TGTGCCAGCAGCTCGCCCCCGGGACATGTTTACAATGAGCAGTTCTTC.

The chain recombines TRBV11-2 with TRBJ1-2, with 10 bases aligning to TRBD1. With 5 bases clipped from V and 5 bases from J, the junction kept 14 bases outside the gene matches. Germline CDR1 is SGHAT and CDR2 is FQNNGV. CDR3 size: 17 residues. CDR3 sequence (DNA): TGTGCCAGCAGCGAAGACAGGGGGCGTAGATCGACGTATGGCTACACCTTC. Its translation: CASSEDRGRRSTYGYTF.

The table lists this clone with a few counts. The chain carries TRBV4-2 and TRBJ2-6; 7 positions agree with TRBD1. CDR1 is LGHNA and CDR2 is YNFKEQ in the germline V gene. The V and J ends lost 4 bases and 0 bases, in that order; junction bases with no gene match: 3. The CDR3 is made up of 16 amino acids. CDR3: CASSLRQGSGANVLTF. The CDR3 region has the DNA TGTGCCAGCAGCCTAAGACAGGGCTCTGGGGCCAACGTCCTGACTTTC.

The chain joins TRBV5-1 to TRBJ2-3, with D possibly matching TRBD2 (7 bases). There are 14 residues in the CDR3. CDR1 is SGHRS and CDR2 is YFSETQ in the germline V gene. V was trimmed by 9 bases and J by 4 bases, leaving 18 bases between them. The CDR3 DNA is TGCGCCACCCAGAGTACGGGGGGCCCAGATACGCAGTATTTT. Amino acids: CATQSTGGPDTQYF.

The rearrangement uses TRBV5-6 and TRBJ2-1, with 8 bases identical to TRBD2. Germline-derived CDR1 and CDR2 are SGHDT and YYEEEE. This CDR3 has 14 residues. Germline trimming cut 4 bases from V and 8 bases from J; bases unmatched to any gene: 8. CDR3 sequence reads: CASSTGGGGYEQFF. The DNA of the CDR3 is TGTGCCAGCAGCACGGGGGGGGGAGGGTATGAGCAGTTCTTC.

This clone was counted at least ten times. The chain links TRBV19 to TRBJ1-5, with TRBD1 as a possible D gene (5 bases). CDR1 and CDR2 (germline): LNHDA, SQIVND (reference sequence). CDR3 length: 15 amino acids. V gave up 3 bases and J gave up 5 bases, with 14 bases separating them. The CDR3 region is CASSMGSGRDQPQHF. The DNA of the CDR3 is TGTGCCAGTAGTATGGGGTCAGGGCGCGATCAGCCCCAGCATTTT.